Sequencing of this T cell receptor beta chain was carried out in a study of blood T cell repertoires in COVID-19. Authors' methods: Reference gene primers were amplified, and this amplification served to estimate nucleated cell counts. Data came from immunoSEQ multiplex PCR; TCRdb stores just in-frame clones and leaves some out. V and J calls and clone size are given by that table; D and trimming were obtained from the DNA. The sample comprises over 250,000 clones, 84% of which are singletons, and approximately 1.5% rests with the top ten. One Seattle source followed patients from active infection through their disease course. Sequenced: peripheral blood. This TCR was sampled from a human donor with COVID-19, enrolled during active disease. The donor label of this sample is uncertain.

The DNA for the CDR3 is TGTGCCAGCTCACCGCAGGCTAGCGGGAGGGCCGAAACCTACGAGCAGTACTTC. Translating gives CASSPQASGRAETYEQYF. The V gene is TRBV18, the J gene TRBJ2-7; TRBD2 matches at 12 bases. The CDR3 extends over 18 amino acids. Losses at the gene ends were 3 bases for V and 2 bases for J; bases not matched to a gene: 11. From germline, CDR1 is KGHSH and CDR2 LQKENI.